Listed below are T cell receptor beta chains from one sample, sequenced in a study of vaccination and CD4 T cells after COVID-19. TCRdb itself ran the PCR reads through MiXCR, one entry per CDR3 protein. There are several thousand distinct CDR3 sequences in the sample; around 62% occur only once, and about 20% lies in the top ten. Their cognate antigens are unknown. This specimen consisted of cultured CD4+ T cells from blood, obtained after SARS-CoV-2 vaccination. These receptors came from a human donor with COVID-19. Both conserved end residues are part of each CDR3. The order of the fields is D gene, clone size, J gene, V gene, CDR3 protein, CDR3 DNA. D genes are given only for firm matches. Clone size is stated in some rows and not others, as once, few, many or a class when expanded.

- | few | TRBJ2-5 | TRBV7-2 | CASSLDNGQETQYF | TGTGCCAGCAGCTTAGACAACGGACAAGAGACCCAGTACTTC
- | few | TRBJ1-2 | TRBV6-1 | CASTGLDGYTF | TGTGCCAGCACGGGACTAGATGGCTACACCTTC
- | - | TRBJ2-7 | TRBV6-5 | CASSYSTQFYEQYF | TGTGCCAGCAGTTACTCGACCCAATTCTACGAGCAGTACTTC
TRBD2 | - | TRBJ2-1 | TRBV6-2/TRBV6-3 | CASRRAGGNHNEQFF | TGTGCCAGCAGACGAGCGGGGGGGAACCACAATGAGCAGTTCTTC
TRBD2 | - | TRBJ2-5 | TRBV14 | CASSPGLAGVETQYF | TGTGCCAGCAGCCCAGGACTAGCGGGTGTGGAGACCCAGTACTTC
- | - | TRBJ1-5 | TRBV19 | CASRGQYNQPQHF | TGTGCCAGTCGAGGACAGTACAATCAGCCCCAGCATTTT
- | once | TRBJ1-3 | TRBV20-1 | CSAPMPGTSGNTIYF | TGCAGTGCACCAATGCCGGGGACCTCTGGAAACACCATATATTTT
- | - | TRBJ2-6 | TRBV6-5 | CASSFGKRRSGANVLTF | TGTGCCAGCAGTTTTGGGAAACGGCGCTCTGGGGCCAACGTCCTGACTTTC
TRBD1 | - | TRBJ1-1 | TRBV6-1 | CASLIPSTGTREAFF | TGTGCCAGCCTTATTCCTTCGACAGGGACCAGGGAAGCTTTCTTT
- | - | TRBJ2-5 | TRBV7-4 | CASSLRGGAGETQYF | TGTGCCAGCAGCTTAAGGGGGGGGGCCGGGGAGACCCAGTACTTC
- | - | TRBJ2-5 | TRBV14 | CASSPPGLLETQYF | TGTGCCAGCAGCCCGCCGGGTCTTTTGGAGACCCAGTACTTC
- | - | TRBJ1-2 | TRBV19 | CASSMVGFIGYGYTF | TGTGCCAGTAGTATGGTCGGATTTATCGGGTATGGCTACACCTTC
- | few | TRBJ1-6 | TRBV6-5 | CASSYGVGASPLHF | TGTGCCAGCAGTTACGGGGTAGGAGCTTCGCCCCTCCACTTT
TRBD2 | - | TRBJ2-7 | TRBV7-9 | CASNPLAGAYEQYF | TGTGCCAGCAACCCACTAGCGGGGGCCTACGAGCAGTACTTC
- | - | TRBJ1-2 | TRBV25-1 | CASSGRRGHGYTF | TGTGCCAGCAGTGGACGGAGGGGCCATGGCTACACCTTC
TRBD1 | - | TRBJ1-1 | TRBV6-5 | CASSLGQGSEAFF | TGTGCCAGCAGTTTGGGACAGGGGTCTGAAGCTTTCTTT
TRBD2 | few | TRBJ2-2 | TRBV7-9 | CASTSSGLVNTGELFF | TGTGCCAGCACTTCATCGGGACTAGTGAACACCGGGGAGCTGTTTTTT
TRBD1 | few | TRBJ2-5 | TRBV7-3 | CASSPGDRKETQYF | TGTGCCAGCAGCCCGGGGGACAGGAAAGAGACCCAGTACTTC
- | - | TRBJ2-3 | TRBV28 | CATSGAQTSTDTQYF | TGTGCCACCTCCGGGGCACAGACAAGCACAGATACGCAGTATTTT
- | - | TRBJ2-7 | TRBV20-1 | CSAEPPSAGYEQYF | TGCAGTGCAGAACCTCCGTCGGCCGGTTATGAGCAGTACTTC
TRBD1 | large | TRBJ2-3 | TRBV20-1 | CSASVQGARNTQYF | TGCAGTGCTAGCGTGCAGGGGGCGCGGAATACGCAGTATTTT
- | - | TRBJ2-3 | TRBV6-2/TRBV6-3 | CASSWRNTQYF | TGTGCCAGCAGTTGGCGGAATACGCAGTATTTT
- | few | TRBJ1-2 | TRBV28 | CASSLRTPDGYTF | TGTGCCAGCAGTTTAAGAACCCCCGATGGCTACACCTTC
TRBD1 | - | TRBJ1-4 | TRBV2 | CASDRANEKLFF | TGTGCCAGCGACAGGGCGAATGAAAAACTGTTTTTT
- | - | TRBJ1-1 | TRBV29-1 | CSVQAKLRNTEAFF | TGCAGCGTTCAGGCCAAATTAAGGAACACTGAAGCTTTCTTT
- | few | TRBJ2-2 | TRBV10-1 | CASSAGGPNTGELFF | TGCGCCAGCAGTGCTGGCGGCCCGAACACCGGGGAGCTGTTTTTT
- | - | TRBJ1-2 | TRBV19 | CASSIWGRNYGYTF | TGTGCCAGTAGTATATGGGGGCGTAACTATGGCTACACCTTC
- | few | TRBJ1-1 | TRBV20-1 | CSARVQVNPEAFF | TGCAGTGCTAGAGTACAGGTGAACCCTGAAGCTTTCTTT
- | - | TRBJ1-1 | TRBV10-2 | CASSDFLVALTEAFF | TGCGCCAGCAGTGATTTCTTAGTGGCTCTCACTGAAGCTTTCTTT
- | few | TRBJ2-2 | TRBV5-1 | CASRPEVVAGELFF | TGCGCCAGCAGACCCGAGGTGGTGGCCGGGGAGCTGTTTTTT
- | - | TRBJ1-2 | TRBV30 | CAWSVTGRGGYTF | TGTGCCTGGAGTGTAACAGGGAGGGGTGGCTACACCTTC
TRBD1 | few | TRBJ1-1 | TRBV12-3/TRBV12-4 | CASSFATGGGTEAFF | TGTGCCAGCAGTTTTGCTACAGGGGGCGGCACTGAAGCTTTCTTT